This is a list of T cell receptor beta chains from one sample in a study of blood T cell repertoires in COVID-19. Repertoires were generated with immunoSEQ multiplex PCR, while TCRdb's copy carries only in-frame clones and drops some. The sample has fewer than 300,000 clones; about 89% are singletons. The source material was peripheral blood. The receptors come from a middle-aged man who had recovered from COVID-19. CDR3s include the opening cysteine and the closing phenylalanine or tryptophan. The D gene is left open where the match is weak. The listing skips clone size in some rows; elsewhere it reads once, few, many or a size class.

>.|TRBJ2-7|TRBV7-7|.
TGTGCCAGCAGCTTAGGGGCTGATAACGAGCAGTACTTC
CASSLGADNEQYF
>.|TRBJ2-7|TRBV7-2|.
TGTGCCAGCAGCGCTTCGGGACAAACCTACGAGCAGTACTTC
CASSASGQTYEQYF
>.|TRBJ2-6|TRBV25-1|.
TGTGCCAGCAGTGAATACACAGGGAGCTCTGGGGCCAACGTCCTGACTTTC
CASSEYTGSSGANVLTF
>.|TRBJ2-5|TRBV2|.
TGTGCCAGCAGTGAACATGGGGGAGGCTCCCAAGAGACCCAGTACTTC
CASSEHGGGSQETQYF
>.|TRBJ2-3|TRBV18|TRBD2
TGTGCCAGCTCACCACTGGGACCGGGAGGGGTCACTGGAGATACGCAGTATTTT
CASSPLGPGGVTGDTQYF
>.|TRBJ2-7|TRBV28|TRBD1
TGTGCCACCGACAGGGGGCGGTCCTACGAGCAGTACTTC
CATDRGRSYEQYF
>.|TRBJ1-1|TRBV2|TRBD1
TGTGCCAGCAGGCGGACAGGGGCCTCCACTGAAGCTTTCTTT
CASRRTGASTEAFF
>once|TRBJ1-1|TRBV7-2|.
TGTGCCAGCAGCCAAGGGGGGGCTCAAGCTTTCTTT
CASSQGGAQAFF
>.|TRBJ2-7|TRBV19|TRBD1
TGTGCCACAACCACCTCAGGGGGCCCTTCCTACGAGCAGTACTTC
CATTTSGGPSYEQYF
>.|TRBJ2-3|TRBV19|TRBD2
TGTGCCAGTAGAAGCCCCGGGGGGTCCGCCGCAGATACGCAGTATTTT
CASRSPGGSAADTQYF
>.|TRBJ2-7|TRBV7-9|.
TGTGCCAGCAGCTTAGGGGCCCAGGGGCAGCAGTACTTC
CASSLGAQGQQYF
>.|TRBJ2-4|TRBV27|TRBD2
TGTGCCAGCCGTACTGGGACTAGCGGAAGAAACATTCAGTACTTC
CASRTGTSGRNIQYF
>.|TRBJ1-2|TRBV10-3|.
TGTGCCATCAGTGCTGGGAGCTATGGCTACACCTTC
CAISAGSYGYTF
>.|TRBJ2-4|TRBV9|TRBD1
TGTGCCAGCAGCGTAGAGGGACAGGCCAAAAACATTCAGTACTTC
CASSVEGQAKNIQYF
>.|TRBJ1-4|TRBV6-2/TRBV6-3|TRBD1
TGTGCCAGCAGTTACCCGGGACAGGGACTATTGATGGCAACTAATGAAAAACTGTTTTTT
CASSYPGQGLLMATNEKLFF
>once|TRBJ1-4|TRBV14|TRBD1
TGTGCCAGCAGCATGGGGACAGGTTTGACTGAAAAACTGTTTTTT
CASSMGTGLTEKLFF
>once|TRBJ2-7|TRBV5-4|TRBD1
TGTGCCAGCAGCTTAGGGCAGGGGGCGTTAGAAACCTACGAGCAGTACTTC
CASSLGQGALETYEQYF
>.|TRBJ2-1|TRBV9|TRBD2
TGTGCCAGCAGCCGGGGACTAGCGGGCTCCTCCTACAATGAGCAGTTCTTC
CASSRGLAGSSYNEQFF
>.|TRBJ2-2|TRBV5-4|.
TGTGCCAGCAGCTTTGGGACACCAACCGGGGAGCTGTTTTTT
CASSFGTPTGELFF
>.|TRBJ2-1|TRBV6-6|.
TGTGCCAGCAGTCTACAGAACTCCTACAATGAGCAGTTCTTC
CASSLQNSYNEQFF
>.|TRBJ2-7|TRBV25-1|TRBD2
TGTGCCAGCAGGGGGGGACTAGCGGTCCCCGGAGAGCAGTACTTC
CASRGGLAVPGEQYF
>.|TRBJ2-3|TRBV4-3|TRBD2
TGCGCCAGCAGCGCCCGACTAGCGGGAGCTGTAGATACGCAGTATTTT
CASSARLAGAVDTQYF
>.|TRBJ2-3|TRBV15|TRBD1
TGTGCCACCAGCAGCACAGGGGTTACAGATACGCAGTATTTT
CATSSTGVTDTQYF
>.|TRBJ2-2|TRBV7-3|.
TGTGCCAGCAGCCTTAGCGCCACCGGGGAGCTGTTTTTT
CASSLSATGELFF
>.|TRBJ2-2|TRBV5-1|.
TGCGCCAGCAGCTTGGCTACCAATTTACCGGGGAAGCTGTTTTTT
CASSLATNLPGKLFF
>.|TRBJ2-5|TRBV5-1|.
TGCGCCAGCAGCTTGGGCGGAGGGCTTGAAGAGACCCAGTACTTC
CASSLGGGLEETQYF
>.|TRBJ2-1|TRBV2|.
TGTGCCAGCAGGGACTTACAGGGTGGAGAGCAGTTCTTC
CASRDLQGGEQFF
>.|TRBJ1-2|TRBV11-2|.
TGTGCCAGCAGCCTAAACAGGGCCCCCAACTATGGCTACACCTTC
CASSLNRAPNYGYTF
>.|TRBJ2-7|TRBV27|.
TGTGCCAGCATTCCCCCTCGTCTTTCCTACGAGCAGTACTTC
CASIPPRLSYEQYF
>few|TRBJ1-2|TRBV9|TRBD1
TGTGCCAGCAGCGTAGGGGGACAGGGAAACTATGGCTACACCTTC
CASSVGGQGNYGYTF
>.|TRBJ2-3|TRBV30|TRBD2
TGTGCCTGGAGCCCGGGGGGAGCGGCGCAGTATTTT
CAWSPGGAAQYF
>.|TRBJ2-7|TRBV6-5|.
TGTGCCAGCAGTTCCCGGCACAGTCACACCTACGAGCAGTACTTC
CASSSRHSHTYEQYF
>.|TRBJ1-2|TRBV7-9|.
TGTGCCAGCAGCTTATTGGGGCAGGGTGACGCCTATGGCTACACCTTC
CASSLLGQGDAYGYTF
>.|TRBJ1-1|TRBV4-1|.
TGCGCCAGCAGCCAAGAGGGTAACAGGGAAGCTTTCTTT
CASSQEGNREAFF
>.|TRBJ2-6|TRBV11-2|TRBD1
TGTGCCAGCAGCTCGACAGGGTCTTTCCGCTCTGGGGCCAACGTCCTGACTTTC
CASSSTGSFRSGANVLTF
>.|TRBJ2-1|TRBV25-1|.
TGTGCCAGCAGTGGAAAGGGTGTAGGGAGTGAGCAGTTCTTC
CASSGKGVGSEQFF
>once|TRBJ2-7|TRBV19|.
TGTGCCAGTAGTGAGCCTAGGGCGACTACCTACGAGCAGTACTTC
CASSEPRATTYEQYF
>.|TRBJ1-2|TRBV14|.
TGTGCCAGCAGCCAGACGACTGGCCGGGTGCAAGGCTACACCTTC
CASSQTTGRVQGYTF
>.|TRBJ2-7|TRBV6-2/TRBV6-3|TRBD2
TGTGCCAGCAGTGACTTAGCGGGGGCGACTTCCTACGAGCAGTACTTC
CASSDLAGATSYEQYF